A single sample is the source of the 4 T cell receptor beta chains below, sequenced in a study of blood T cell repertoires in COVID-19. Repertoires were generated with immunoSEQ multiplex PCR, while TCRdb's copy carries only in-frame clones and drops some. The sample yields about 430,000 clones, around nine tenths seen once. Material: peripheral blood. The receptor source for this set is a man aged 18 to 30 with COVID-19, enrolled during active disease.

The chain joins TRBV7-9 to TRBJ2-1; 13 bases line up with TRBD2. Per the germline V gene, CDR1 is SEHNR and CDR2 is FQNEAQ (reference sequence). This CDR3 has 14 amino acids. Germline trimming cut 6 bases from V and 10 bases from J; bases unmatched to any gene: 6. CDR3 sequence: CASRTSGGAVEQFF. DNA for the CDR3: TGTGCCAGCAGAACTAGCGGGGGGGCAGTCGAGCAGTTCTTC.

This sequence joins TRBV3-1 (or the pseudogene TRBV3-2) and TRBJ2-7; 15 nucleotides agree with TRBD2. The CDR3 contains 15 residues. J lost 3 bases, V lost 5 bases, and 2 bases had no gene match. Germline-derived CDR1 and CDR2 are LGHDT and YNNKEL (reference sequence). The CDR3, as DNA: TGTGCCAGCAGCGCGGGACTAGCGGGAGGCTACGAGCAGTACTTC. Translated, it gives CASSAGLAGGYEQYF.

This clone was seen a single time. The rearrangement joins TRBV7-9 to TRBJ2-1; tentative D call: TRBD1 (5 bases). The CDR3 consists of 13 residues. Germline assignment: CDR1 SEHNR and CDR2 FQNEAQ (reference sequence). Trimming removed 2 bases at V and 4 bases at J, with 6 bases between. CDR3 coding DNA: TGTGCCAGCAGCTTAAACAGGTACAATGAGCAGTTCTTC. Encoded protein: CASSLNRYNEQFF.

This clone was seen only a few times. This rearrangement joins TRBV7-9 to TRBJ1-4, with unresolved D. CDR1 and CDR2 (germline): SEHNR, FQNEAQ (reference sequence). The V end was cut by 2 bases, the J end by 4 bases, with 11 bases between. This CDR3 spans 15 amino acids. This CDR3 reads CASSLRQDYNEKLFF. The CDR3 DNA follows: TGTGCCAGCAGCTTAAGGCAGGACTATAATGAAAAACTGTTTTTT.